These 18 T cell receptor beta chains were sequenced from one sample in a study of blood T cell repertoires in COVID-19. Generated by immunoSEQ multiplex PCR, the TCRdb table keeps only in-frame clones and is missing some. The sample consists of 120,000 to 150,000 clones, approximately 86% of them appearing once. Sequencing was performed on peripheral blood. The receptors were gathered from a woman in her forties with active or convalescent COVID-19.

The V call is TRBV9, the J call TRBJ1-1, with 10 bases aligning to TRBD1. CDR3 length: 15 amino acids. V was pared by 3 bases and J by 4 bases, with 6 bases of the junction left unmatched. CDR1 and CDR2 (germline): SGDLS, YYNGEE. CDR3 sequence reads: CASSARQGAGTEAFF. CDR3 coding DNA: TGTGCCAGCAGCGCAAGACAGGGGGCGGGCACTGAAGCTTTCTTT.

The CDR3 protein is CASTGTGGFEAFF. The CDR3 nucleotides read TGCGCCAGCACCGGGACAGGGGGATTTGAAGCTTTCTTT. V gene TRBV10-2 combines with J gene TRBJ1-1; 11 bases align to TRBD1. The V gene end was trimmed by 7 bases and the J gene end by 7 bases; junction bases not matched to a gene: 5. The CDR3 contains 13 residues. CDR1 is WSHSY, CDR2 SAAADI, per germline.

This rearrangement joins TRBV5-1 to TRBJ2-7, with TRBD1 matching over 8 bases. The CDR3 has 15 residues. The junction had 10 bases not matched to a gene; V was cut back by 1 base and J by 7 bases. Germline loops: CDR1 SGHRS, CDR2 YFSETQ. The CDR3 nucleotides are TGCGCCAGCAGCTTGAGCGGGCAGGGGGCGAGGGAGCAGTACTTC. Translated: CASSLSGQGAREQYF.

This chain uses TRBV7-9 with TRBJ2-4; D is possibly TRBD2 (5 bases). Trimming took 5 bases from V and 0 from J, leaving 17 bases between them. The CDR3 loop spans 17 amino acids. Per germline, CDR1 SEHNR and CDR2 FQNEAQ (reference sequence). CDR3 loop: CASSPEGASLAKNIQYF. The CDR3 nucleotides are TGTGCCAGCAGCCCTGAGGGAGCTTCACTAGCCAAAAACATTCAGTACTTC. Using reference TRBV7-9 and TRBJ2-4 for the parts outside the CDR3, the full variable domain is DTGVSQNPRHKITKRGQNVTFRCDPISEHNRLYWYRQTLGQGPEFLTYFQNEAQLEKSRLLSDRFSAERPKGSFSTLEIQRTEQGDSAMYLCASSPEGASLAKNIQYFGAGTRLSVL.

This clone was found a few times. The chain is built from TRBV30 and TRBJ2-7; 8 bases agree with TRBD2. This CDR3 spans 14 amino acids. Trimming at V came to 3 bases and at J to 0 bases, leaving 4 bases not matched to a gene. Germline V gene data show CDR1 as GTSNPN and CDR2 as SVGIG (reference sequence). Here the CDR3 DNA reads TGTGCCTGGAGCTTAGCGGGGAGCTCCTACGAGCAGTACTTC. Its protein product is CAWSLAGSSYEQYF.

This clone was recorded once. The V and J genes are TRBV18 and TRBJ1-2; possible D gene TRBD1, 5 bases. The V gene lost 2 bases and the J gene lost 3 bases, with 7 bases spanning the gap. CDR3 length: 13 amino acids. CDR1 KGHSH and CDR2 LQKENI come from the germline V gene. CDR3 protein: CASSPMTDYGYTF. CDR3 nucleotide sequence: TGTGCCAGCTCACCAATGACAGACTATGGCTACACCTTC.

J is TRBJ2-7 and V is TRBV6-5; 8 bases agree with TRBD1. V trimming: 8 bases; J trimming: 2 bases; junction bases outside the gene matches: 8. Germline V gives CDR1 MNHEY, CDR2 SVGAGI. The CDR3 contains 14 residues. CDR3 region: CASQGQDPTYEQYF. The CDR3 DNA follows: TGTGCCAGCCAGGGACAGGATCCTACCTACGAGCAGTACTTC.

This clone was detected only once. V and J are TRBV7-2 and TRBJ2-2; D is possibly TRBD1 (5 bases). This CDR3 has 16 residues. V shed 4 bases and J shed 1 base, with 13 bases lying between them. Per the germline V gene, CDR1 is SGHTA and CDR2 is FQGNSA. The DNA for the CDR3 is TGTGCCAGCAGCTCCTTGGGCCAGGGGAACACCGGGGAGCTGTTTTTT. Amino acids: CASSSLGQGNTGELFF.

V is TRBV15 and J is TRBJ2-1; weak D call: TRBD1 (5 bases). CDR3 size: 17 residues. Germline V gene sequence: CDR1 LNHNV, CDR2 YYDKDF (reference sequence). V dropped 3 bases and J dropped 6 bases, with 21 bases sitting between them. The chain's CDR3 is CATSSFHGHKARNEQFF. Written as DNA, the CDR3 is TGTGCCACCAGCAGTTTTCATGGACACAAAGCCCGCAATGAGCAGTTCTTC.

The chain has TRBV28 and TRBJ1-2; D uncertain. This CDR3 has 15 residues. Germline V gene data show CDR1 as MDHEN and CDR2 as SYDVKM. The V and J ends lost 6 bases and 4 bases respectively, with 18 bases between them. The CDR3 loop is CASSSPRSSSYGYTF. CDR3 sequence (DNA): TGTGCCAGCAGCTCCCCCCGGTCGTCTAGCTATGGCTACACCTTC.

As to this clone: At one boundary the junction diverges from the germline segment, which might be a read error. J is TRBJ2-1 and V is TRBV7-7; 8 bases line up with TRBD2. CDR3 length: 17 amino acids. Germline V gives CDR1 SSHAT, CDR2 FNYEAQ (reference sequence). CDR3 nucleotides: TGTGCTAGCAGCTCCCTGGCCCGGGGGGGTTCCTACAATGAGCAGTTCTTC. Its translation: CASSSLARGGSYNEQFF. The full variable domain, rest sourced from reference TRBV7-7 and TRBJ2-1, is GAGVSQSPRYKVTKRGQDVTLRCDPISSHATLYWYQQALGQGPEFLTYFNYEAQPDKSGLPSDRFSAERPEGSISTLTIQRTEQRDSAMYRCASSSLARGGSYNEQFFGPGTRLTVL.

The J gene is TRBJ1-1, the V gene TRBV6-5, with 8 bases fitting TRBD1. The CDR3 is 13 residues long. V lost 8 bases to trimming and J lost 5 bases; unmatched junction nucleotides: 7. Germline V lookup: CDR1 MNHEY, CDR2 SVGAGI. The CDR3 spells CASRFTGGTEAFF. In nucleotides, the CDR3 is TGTGCCAGCCGCTTTACAGGGGGTACTGAAGCTTTCTTT.

The V gene is TRBV5-5, the J gene TRBJ2-3; TRBD2 matches 10 bases. Germline V gives CDR1 SGHKS, CDR2 YYEKEE (reference sequence). V was pared by 4 bases and J by 1 base, with 6 bases of the junction left unmatched. This CDR3 has 16 amino acids. CDR3 coding DNA: TGTGCCAGCAGCCCCAGGCTAGCGGGGGGCACAGATACGCAGTATTTT. Its protein is CASSPRLAGGTDTQYF.

V gene TRBV5-8 combines with J gene TRBJ1-4, with TRBD1 identical over 8 bases. Germline CDR1 is SGHTS and CDR2 is YDEGEE. The CDR3 extends over 13 amino acids. Trimming at V came to 3 bases and at J to 7 bases, leaving 2 bases not matched to a gene. CDR3 in DNA: TGTGCCAGCAGCTCAACAGGGGGTGAAAAACTGTTTTTT. Its translation: CASSSTGGEKLFF.

CDR3 residues: CASRQDSFHQPQHF. The CDR3 DNA reads as TGTGCCAGCAGACAGGACAGCTTCCATCAGCCCCAGCATTTT. This chain connects TRBV6-5 to TRBJ1-5; maybe TRBD1 (6 bases). The length of the CDR3 is 14 residues. The germline CDR1 and CDR2 sequences are MNHEY and SVGAGI. Between the trimmed V and J ends, which lost 6 bases and 5 bases, there was a span of 14 bases.

The rearrangement joins TRBV7-9 to TRBJ1-1; D unclear. V lost 5 bases, J lost 8 bases, and 9 bases lay in between. Germline-derived CDR1 and CDR2 are SEHNR and FQNEAQ (reference sequence). The CDR3 loop spans 11 amino acids. The CDR3 bases are TGTGCCAGCAGCCTAACCCCGGAAGCTTTCTTT. This sequence encodes CASSLTPEAFF.

This clone was recorded only once. The chain joins TRBV19 to TRBJ1-5; 7 positions agree with TRBD1. Trimming took 6 bases from V and 3 from J; bases not matched to a gene: 8. Germline CDR1 is LNHDA and CDR2 is SQIVND (reference sequence). This CDR3 contains 15 residues. As DNA, the CDR3 is TGTGCCAGTAGAACAGGGGACTGGCCCAATCAGCCCCAGCATTTT. Translation: CASRTGDWPNQPQHF.

The rearrangement links TRBV2 to TRBJ1-5; 7 bases agree with TRBD1. CDR1 and CDR2 (germline): SNHLY, FYNNEI. V shed 3 bases, J shed 3 bases, and the junction held 14 bases outside the gene matches. The CDR3 covers 18 residues. The CDR3 DNA reads as TGTGCCAGCAGTGACCTAACGTACCGGGACAGCATCAATCAGCCCCAGCATTTT. Translation gives CASSDLTYRDSINQPQHF.